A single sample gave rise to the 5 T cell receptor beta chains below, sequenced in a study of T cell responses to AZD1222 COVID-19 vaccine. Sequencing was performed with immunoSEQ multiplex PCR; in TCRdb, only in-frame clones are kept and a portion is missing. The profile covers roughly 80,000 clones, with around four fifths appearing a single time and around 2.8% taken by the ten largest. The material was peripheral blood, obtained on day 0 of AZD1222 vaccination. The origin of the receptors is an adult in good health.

The CDR3 nucleotides read TGTGCCAGCAGTTCGACAGGGTTGAATTCACCCCTCCACTTT. It encodes CASSSTGLNSPLHF. The rearrangement uses TRBV6-5 and TRBJ1-6; 7 bases align to TRBD1. V shed 4 bases and J 7 bases; nucleotides not matched to a gene: 4. The germline gives CDR1 MNHEY, CDR2 SVGAGI. This CDR3 has 14 residues.

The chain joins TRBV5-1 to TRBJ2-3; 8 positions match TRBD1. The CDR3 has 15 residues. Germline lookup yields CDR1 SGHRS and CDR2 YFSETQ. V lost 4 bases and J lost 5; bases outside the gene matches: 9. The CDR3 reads CASSARQGRRDTQYF. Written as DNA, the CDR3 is TGCGCCAGCAGCGCCCGACAGGGGAGGCGAGATACGCAGTATTTT. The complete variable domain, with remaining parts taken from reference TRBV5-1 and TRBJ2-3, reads KAGVTQTPRYLIKTRGQQVTLSCSPISGHRSVSWYQQTPGQGLQFLFEYFSETQRNKGNFPGRFSGRQFSNSRSEMNVSTLELGDSALYLCASSARQGRRDTQYFGPGTRLTVL.

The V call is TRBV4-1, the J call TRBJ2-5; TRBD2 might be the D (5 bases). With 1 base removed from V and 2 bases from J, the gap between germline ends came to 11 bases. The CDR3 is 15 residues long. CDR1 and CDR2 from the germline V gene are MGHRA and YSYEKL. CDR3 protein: CASSQVVARQETQYF. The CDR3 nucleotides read TGCGCCAGCAGCCAAGTGGTAGCGAGACAAGAGACCCAGTACTTC.

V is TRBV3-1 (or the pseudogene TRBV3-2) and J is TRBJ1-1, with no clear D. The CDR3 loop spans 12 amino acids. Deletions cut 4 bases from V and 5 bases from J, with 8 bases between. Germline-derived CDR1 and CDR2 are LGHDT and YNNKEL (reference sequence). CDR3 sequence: CASSLGKTEAFF. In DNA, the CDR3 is TGTGCCAGCAGCCTGGGAAAGACTGAAGCTTTCTTT.

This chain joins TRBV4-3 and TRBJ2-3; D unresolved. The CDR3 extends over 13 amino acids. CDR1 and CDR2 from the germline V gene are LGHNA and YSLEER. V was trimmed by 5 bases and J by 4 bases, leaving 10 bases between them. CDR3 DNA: TGCGCCAGCAGCTTACAGCGCTCAGATACGCAGTATTTT. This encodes CASSLQRSDTQYF.